This passage covers 31 T cell receptor beta chains from one sample sequenced in a study of Ad26.COV2.S vaccination and SARS-CoV-2 variants. Profiled with immunoSEQ multiplex PCR; TCRdb holds only in-frame clones, not every one. Among 300,000 to 450,000 clones listed, about 91% were seen once. This sample comprised peripheral blood, obtained after recovery from COVID-19. Every receptor here comes from a human donor who had recovered from COVID-19.

The chain carries TRBV7-8 and TRBJ2-1, with D hard to call. CDR3 length equals 15 residues. The germline gives CDR1 SGHVS, CDR2 FQNEAQ. With 2 bases removed from V and 4 bases from J, the gap between germline ends came to 12 bases. The CDR3 DNA follows: TGTGCCAGCAGCTTAACCATTATGGTATACAATGAGCAGTTCTTC. It encodes CASSLTIMVYNEQFF.

J is TRBJ1-2 and V is TRBV10-3, with 8 bases lining up with TRBD1. This CDR3 spans 14 amino acids. V gave up 11 bases and J gave up 4 bases; unmatched junction bases: 12. Per the germline V gene, CDR1 is ENHRY and CDR2 is SYGVKD. This CDR3 reads CAVNAGGRPYGYTF. The CDR3 DNA reads as TGTGCCGTCAATGCAGGGGGCAGGCCCTATGGCTACACCTTC.

The rearrangement links TRBV6-1 to TRBJ1-5; D possibly corresponds to TRBD1 (5 bases). Trimming removed 1 base at V and 3 bases at J, with 25 bases between. Germline V lookup: CDR1 MNHNS, CDR2 SASEGT. The CDR3 is 20 residues long. The CDR3 region is CASSEDARLAHTGFNQPQHF. The CDR3 region has the DNA TGTGCCAGCAGTGAAGATGCGAGGTTAGCACACACAGGATTCAATCAGCCCCAGCATTTT.

The genes are TRBV2 and TRBJ2-7, with 7 bases identical to TRBD1. The junction had 7 bases not matched to a gene; V was cut back by 2 bases and J by 6 bases. CDR1 and CDR2 (germline): SNHLY, FYNNEI. CDR3 size: 14 residues. Here the CDR3 reads CASSERTGRAEQYF. Here the CDR3 DNA reads TGTGCCAGCAGTGAAAGGACAGGTAGGGCCGAGCAGTACTTC.

The rearrangement joins TRBV11-3 to TRBJ2-1; 9 nucleotides align to TRBD1. V was pared by 4 bases and J by 4 bases, with 2 bases of the junction left unmatched. This CDR3 comprises 14 residues. Germline CDR1 reads SGHNT; CDR2 reads YENEEA. The CDR3 bases are TGTGCCAGCAGCTCGGACAGGGGATACAATGAGCAGTTCTTC. It yields the protein CASSSDRGYNEQFF.

This clone was seen once. This chain connects TRBV6-5 to TRBJ2-7; 16 bases line up with TRBD2. CDR3 size: 15 residues. With 6 bases clipped from V and 4 bases from J, the junction kept 3 bases outside the gene matches. Germline values: CDR1 MNHEY, CDR2 SVGAGI. The CDR3 here is CASRGLAGGRYEQYF. The CDR3 nucleotides read TGTGCCAGCAGGGGACTAGCGGGGGGGCGGTACGAGCAGTACTTC.

This chain uses TRBV6-4 with TRBJ1-3; D remains ambiguous. V was cut by 6 bases and J by 4 bases, with 10 bases left in between. The CDR3 extends over 13 amino acids. Per germline, CDR1 MRHNA and CDR2 SNTAGT. CDR3 protein: CASRVALGNTIYF. CDR3 DNA: TGTGCCAGCAGGGTTGCACTAGGAAACACCATATATTTT.

J is TRBJ1-2 and V is TRBV27; tentative D call: TRBD1 (6 bases). The CDR3 is made up of 12 amino acids. Looked up from germline, CDR1 is MNHEY and CDR2 is SMNVEV (reference sequence). V was pared by 8 bases and J by 8 bases, with 15 bases between. The CDR3 DNA follows: TGTGCCAGCCAGCGGCCTGGACAGGGCTACACCTTC. Protein: CASQRPGQGYTF.

This clone was observed a single time. V is TRBV5-6 and J is TRBJ2-5; 7 bases line up with TRBD2. The CDR3 runs 17 residues. The ends lost 0 bases at V and 5 bases at J; junction bases unmatched: 13. Germline-derived CDR1 and CDR2 are SGHDT and YYEEEE. Here the CDR3 reads CASSLEPPAAGRETQYF. The CDR3 region has the DNA TGTGCCAGCAGCTTGGAACCCCCGGCAGCGGGGAGGGAGACCCAGTACTTC.

The rearrangement uses TRBV5-1 and TRBJ2-6, with TRBD1 as a possible D gene (6 bases). V dropped 4 bases and J dropped 2 bases, with 16 bases sitting between them. This CDR3 spans 17 amino acids. Germline CDR1 is SGHRS and CDR2 is YFSETQ. The CDR3 loop is CASSKYTPGAGANVLTF. CDR3 bases: TGCGCCAGCAGCAAATACACTCCAGGGGCTGGGGCCAACGTCCTGACTTTC.

The chain recombines TRBV24-1 with TRBJ1-2; TRBD1 is a possible D gene (5 bases). This CDR3 is 13 amino acids long. Germline loops: CDR1 KGHDR, CDR2 SFDVKD. V lost 4 bases to trimming and J lost 7 bases, with 12 bases between them. CDR3 nucleotides: TGTGCCACCAGTGACAGGGAAACGGGTGGCTACACCTTC. Translated: CATSDRETGGYTF.

This clone was found a few times. The J gene is TRBJ1-5, the V gene TRBV14, with D hard to call. The V end was cut by 2 bases, the J end by 7 bases, with 9 bases between. CDR1 and CDR2 from the germline V gene are SGHDN and FVKESK. The CDR3 covers 13 residues. The DNA for the CDR3 is TGTGCCAGCAGCCAATACAGTTCGCAGCCCCAGCATTTT. Translating it yields CASSQYSSQPQHF. The variable domain in full, with the rest retrieved from reference TRBV14 and TRBJ1-5, is EAGVTQFPSHSVIEKGQTVTLRCDPISGHDNLYWYRRVMGKEIKFLLHFVKESKQDESGMPNNRFLAERTGGTYSTLKVQPAELEDSGVYFCASSQYSSQPQHFGDGTRLSIL.

The rearrangement links TRBV19 to TRBJ1-1, with 7 nucleotides matching TRBD1. The CDR3 totals 13 residues. The V segment lost 5 bases and the J segment 6 bases; nucleotides outside the gene matches: 6. CDR1 LNHDA and CDR2 SQIVND come from the germline V gene (reference sequence). The CDR3 protein is CASSYRGRAEAFF. CDR3 nucleotides: TGTGCCAGTAGTTACAGGGGAAGAGCTGAAGCTTTCTTT.

The J gene is TRBJ2-6, the V gene TRBV5-1; 9 bases align to TRBD1. Germline CDR1 is SGHRS and CDR2 is YFSETQ. J gave up 0 bases and V 3 bases, and 13 bases lay outside the gene matches. The CDR3 covers 20 residues. The CDR3 bases are TGCGCCAGCAGCTCCTGGGGACAGGGTCCACGGACCTCTGGGGCCAACGTCCTGACTTTC. Protein product: CASSSWGQGPRTSGANVLTF. The variable domain in full, with the rest retrieved from reference TRBV5-1 and TRBJ2-6, is KAGVTQTPRYLIKTRGQQVTLSCSPISGHRSVSWYQQTPGQGLQFLFEYFSETQRNKGNFPGRFSGRQFSNSRSEMNVSTLELGDSALYLCASSSWGQGPRTSGANVLTFGAGSRLTVL.

Remarks on this clone: Other DNA sequences in this specimen translate into the identical CDR3. V usage is TRBV6-5 and J usage is TRBJ1-1; no clear D gene. The germline V gene has CDR1 MNHEY and CDR2 SVGAGI. CDR3 size: 13 residues. V shed 0 bases and J shed 2 bases, with 4 bases lying between them. The CDR3 DNA reads TGTGCCAGCAGTTACTCTTCTAACACTGAAGCTTTCTTT. This gives the protein CASSYSSNTEAFF.

The chain combines TRBV29-1 with TRBJ2-2, with D perhaps matching TRBD1 or TRBD2 (5 bases each). From germline, CDR1 is SQVTM and CDR2 ANQGSEA. With 7 bases removed from V and 0 bases from J, the gap between germline ends came to 12 bases. The CDR3 loop spans 14 amino acids. The CDR3 protein is CSAARGTNTGELFF. The CDR3, as DNA: TGCAGCGCCGCCCGGGGCACGAACACCGGGGAGCTGTTTTTT.

The chain employs TRBV5-1 and TRBJ2-5; 7 nucleotides line up with TRBD1. Germline V gives CDR1 SGHRS, CDR2 YFSETQ. J was trimmed by 1 base and V by 7 bases; bases with no gene match: 7. CDR3 length: 14 amino acids. The DNA of the CDR3 is TGCGCCAGCCGGGGACAGACCTCCCAAGAGACCCAGTACTTC. Translation gives CASRGQTSQETQYF.

This clone appeared once. The chain recombines TRBV5-1 with TRBJ1-4, with a tentative D call TRBD1 (6 bases). Trimming removed 0 bases at V and 7 bases at J, with 13 bases between. The CDR3 spans 15 residues. Looked up from germline, CDR1 is SGHRS and CDR2 is YFSETQ. CDR3 amino acids: CASSLGRGGPEKLFF. DNA for the CDR3: TGCGCCAGCAGCTTGGGCAGGGGAGGCCCTGAAAAACTGTTTTTT. The whole variable domain, filled in from reference TRBV5-1 and TRBJ1-4, reads KAGVTQTPRYLIKTRGQQVTLSCSPISGHRSVSWYQQTPGQGLQFLFEYFSETQRNKGNFPGRFSGRQFSNSRSEMNVSTLELGDSALYLCASSLGRGGPEKLFFGSGTQLSVL.

The chain couples TRBV7-9 to TRBJ1-5, with a tentative D call TRBD1 (6 bases). The CDR3 sequence is 14 residues long. CDR1 SEHNR and CDR2 FQNEAQ come from the germline V gene (reference sequence). Trimming took 5 bases from V and 5 from J, leaving 13 bases between them. CDR3 bases: TGTGCCAGCAGCCTAGGGGCAGGGGATCAGCCCCAGCATTTT. Protein product: CASSLGAGDQPQHF.

J is TRBJ2-5 and V is TRBV7-6, with TRBD1 identical over 10 bases. Germline V gene lookup returns CDR1 SGHVS and CDR2 FNYEAQ. The J segment lost 5 bases and the V segment lost 5 bases, leaving 11 bases of the junction unmatched. This CDR3 region has 16 residues. The chain's CDR3 is CASSQNPTGGGETQYF. For the CDR3, the DNA is TGTGCCAGCAGCCAGAACCCGACAGGGGGCGGGGAGACCCAGTACTTC. Complete variable domain (other parts from reference TRBV7-6 and TRBJ2-5): GAGVSQSPRYKVTKRGQDVALRCDPISGHVSLYWYRQALGQGPEFLTYFNYEAQQDKSGLPNDRFSAERPEGSISTLTIQRTEQRDSAMYRCASSQNPTGGGETQYFGPGTRLLVL.

V gene TRBV20-1 combines with J gene TRBJ2-1; D uncertain. The germline V and J ends were trimmed by 1 base and 14 bases, with 12 bases remaining between them. The CDR3 sequence is 11 residues long. CDR1 is DFQATT, CDR2 SNEGSKA, per germline (reference sequence). This chain's CDR3 is CSARVVGLEFF. The CDR3 DNA reads TGCAGTGCTAGAGTCGTAGGGTTGGAGTTCTTC.

The rearrangement links TRBV19 to TRBJ2-1; 12 nucleotides agree with TRBD2. This CDR3 comprises 15 residues. The germline gives CDR1 LNHDA, CDR2 SQIVND (reference sequence). V was clipped by 4 bases and J by 7 bases; unmatched bases: 5. This CDR3 reads CASSTLAGGRNEQFF. Here the CDR3 DNA reads TGTGCCAGTAGTACGCTAGCGGGGGGGCGAAATGAGCAGTTCTTC. The complete variable domain, with remaining parts taken from reference TRBV19 and TRBJ2-1, reads DGGITQSPKYLFRKEGQNVTLSCEQNLNHDAMYWYRQDPGQGLRLIYYSQIVNDFQKGDIAEGYSVSREKKESFPLTVTSAQKNPTAFYLCASSTLAGGRNEQFFGPGTRLTVL.

The chain recombines TRBV7-8 with TRBJ1-3, with D perhaps TRBD1 (6 bases). Per germline, CDR1 SGHVS and CDR2 FQNEAQ. This CDR3 is 15 amino acids long. V gave up 3 bases and J gave up 0 bases, with 9 bases separating them. The CDR3, as DNA: TGTGCCAGCAGCTTGATAGGGGGCTCTGGAAACACCATATATTTT. Translation: CASSLIGGSGNTIYF.

The J gene is TRBJ2-4, the V gene TRBV5-4; 14 bases fit TRBD2. Trimming at V came to 4 bases and at J to 14 bases, leaving 5 bases not matched to a gene. The CDR3 covers 13 residues. The germline V gene has CDR1 SGHNT and CDR2 YYREEE (reference sequence). CDR3 DNA: TGTGCCAGCAGCCCTGGGACTAGCGGGGGAGAGTACTTC. Its protein product is CASSPGTSGGEYF.

The chain uses TRBV4-1 and TRBJ1-4, with D possibly being TRBD1 (5 bases). This CDR3 has 15 amino acids. Germline assignment: CDR1 MGHRA and CDR2 YSYEKL. Deletions cut 0 bases from V and 6 bases from J, with 11 bases between. In DNA, the CDR3 is TGCGCCAGCAGCCAAGAAGGGGTTAGCGATGAAAAACTGTTTTTT. Amino acid sequence: CASSQEGVSDEKLFF.

The chain links TRBV7-8 to TRBJ1-5; D remains ambiguous. Germline assignment: CDR1 SGHVS and CDR2 FQNEAQ. CDR3 length: 15 amino acids. The ends were cut back, 3 bases at V and 1 base at J, with 10 bases in the middle. This CDR3 reads CASSLDGGSNQPQHF. The CDR3 bases are TGTGCCAGCAGCTTGGACGGTGGGAGCAATCAGCCCCAGCATTTT.

CDR3 in DNA: TGTGCCAGCAGCTTGTGGGGTCCGAACACCGGGGAGCTGTTTTTT. As protein: CASSLWGPNTGELFF. This rearrangement joins TRBV5-6 to TRBJ2-2; D call uncertain. V lost 1 base and J 0 bases, leaving 7 bases between the germline ends. Germline values: CDR1 SGHDT, CDR2 YYEEEE. The CDR3 has 15 residues.

Only one count was recorded for this clone. This chain uses TRBV28 with TRBJ1-1; D is ambiguous. The CDR3 runs 13 residues. Trimming removed 4 bases at V and 1 base at J, with 7 bases between. Germline V CDR1 and CDR2: MDHEN, SYDVKM. CDR3 coding DNA: TGTGCCAGCAGTTCGCCTAGGAACACTGAAGCTTTCTTT. Translation gives CASSSPRNTEAFF.

The chain has TRBV9 and TRBJ2-2; D not resolved. Trimming left V 0 bases short and J 7 bases short, with 13 bases between. This CDR3 contains 15 residues. The germline CDR1 and CDR2 sequences are SGDLS and YYNGEE. The chain's CDR3 is CASSVGPGYGGELFF. DNA of the CDR3: TGTGCCAGCAGCGTAGGTCCCGGGTATGGCGGGGAGCTGTTTTTT.

This sequence joins TRBV7-9 and TRBJ2-3, with 10 bases aligning to TRBD2. Trimming at V came to 6 bases and at J to 6 bases, leaving 12 bases not matched to a gene. The length of the CDR3 is 16 residues. The germline V gene encodes CDR1 SEHNR and CDR2 FQNEAQ (reference sequence). CDR3 sequence: CASRALAGASVDTQYF. CDR3 in DNA: TGTGCCAGCAGGGCTCTAGCGGGGGCGAGCGTGGATACGCAGTATTTT.

The gene calls are TRBV7-2 and TRBJ1-1; the D is unclear. The CDR3 loop spans 15 amino acids. V shed 0 bases and J shed 1 base, with 9 bases lying between them. The germline V gene has CDR1 SGHTA and CDR2 FQGNSA. The CDR3 reads CASSLAGWSNTEAFF. In DNA, the CDR3 is TGTGCCAGCAGCTTAGCAGGGTGGTCGAACACTGAAGCTTTCTTT.